This T cell receptor (beta chain) was identified in a study of blood T cell repertoires in COVID-19. Study-level background: Researchers got acute and convalescent COVID-19 samples from the United States, Italy and Spain.

In the authors' methods: The assay estimated nucleated cells by amplifying reference gene primers. The repertoire was sequenced with immunoSEQ multiplex PCR; TCRdb's copy has only in-frame clones and lacks some. V, J and clone size are those of that table, while D and trimming were read from the DNA. The sample holds around 260,000 clones; approximately 84% are singletons and the top ten take around 14%. The clonotype comes from a person aged 70 to 85 with COVID-19, enrolled during active disease. Input material: peripheral blood.

CDR3 protein: CASSPDSKETQYF. CDR3 nucleotide sequence: TGTGCCAGCTCCCCGGACTCTAAAGAGACCCAGTACTTC. V and J are TRBV5-4 and TRBJ2-5; the D gene is possibly TRBD2 (5 bases). V was trimmed by 7 bases and J by 3 bases, leaving 13 bases between them. From germline, CDR1 is SGHNT and CDR2 YYREEE (reference sequence). CDR3 size: 13 residues.